This T cell receptor beta chain was found in a study of T cell responses to AZD1222 COVID-19 vaccine. Libraries were prepared by immunoSEQ multiplex PCR; TCRdb keeps only in-frame clonotypes and omits some of them. The table includes about 180,000 clones, 90% to 95% detected once. Germline V CDR1 and CDR2: SGHRS, YFSETQ. Trimming at V came to 1 base and at J to 0 bases, leaving 5 bases not matched to a gene. The CDR3 extends over 17 amino acids. Source: peripheral blood, taken 28 days after the second dose of the MenACWY control vaccine. This receptor was taken from an adult who received the MenACWY meningococcal vaccine as a control. The rearrangement joins TRBV5-1 to TRBJ1-3; 9 bases map to TRBD1. The CDR3 bases are TGCGCCAGCAGCTTGTCGACGGGACAGGGCTCTGGAAACACCATATATTTT. As protein: CASSLSTGQGSGNTIYF.